The TCR beta chain described here comes from a study of cytomegalovirus exposure and HLA in healthy donors (dated by TCRdb to 2017 to 2019). Looking at the study overall: In an earlier analysis of around 540 of the donors, 276 Gb of sequence data and about 110 million unique TCR beta sequences from 180 million or so T cells were reported. Roughly 300 gigabases of sequencing data and 70 million to 85 million unique TCR sequences were included in an early release covering about 700 HLA-typed donors. Of the 350 to 450 genotyped donors, 65% to 90% fell in the genetic ancestry cluster associated with self-reported Caucasian donors. The study aimed to test whether cataloging public T cell receptors could reveal signatures of past pathogen exposure. The study profiled the T cell repertoires of 500 to 800 subjects by immunosequencing and related them to cytomegalovirus serostatus. In addition to the first cohort of hundreds of subjects, a separate validation cohort of approximately 110 different subjects was used. High-throughput TCR immunosequencing, statistical association of individual TCRs with disease status, and machine learning were combined to predict cytomegalovirus infection status. To study patterns of TCR occurrence, a later analysis re-analyzed previously published TCR beta repertoires from several hundred donors and added high-resolution HLA genotyping. Rather than drawing on any new phenotypic data, the later analysis identified candidate immune exposures from TCR beta sequences and the way those sequences occurred across donors. An earlier analysis of around 580 of the donors used high-throughput TCR beta sequencing to judge whether each TCR beta V gene segment behaved as functional or pseudogenic. Donor age, sex, ethnicity and CMV serostatus were compiled alongside the repertoire data. A later genetic analysis used genome-wide SNP genotypes for about 60% of the roughly 670 donors, treating that subset as a discovery cohort. Every discovery cohort repertoire had been produced on one sequencing platform. Both class I and class II loci were covered by HLA typing, at four-digit resolution. Typing coverage differed by locus: A, B, C, DRB1 and DQB1 were typed in about 620-630 donors, DQA1 in 500 to 550, DPA1 in around 600, and DPB1 in just under 480. A few DR-DQ haplotypes were treated as single units for association and clustering because of strong linkage in the cohort. Among around 400 genotyped donors of the cohort, an average of around 240,000 unique TCR beta nucleotide sequences was sequenced per donor, of which roughly 17% were non-productive. The study at large found these results: A later analysis found that HLA-associated TCR beta chains were more clonally expanded and had lower generation probabilities than equally common non-associated chains. Because some donors lacked HLA typing at each locus, the association tests relied only on the typed subset. Some IMGT-functional V segments, including TRBV6-2 and TRBV6-3, could not be told apart with the 87-base-pair reads, so those segments were excluded. A later analysis associated about 18,000 TCR beta sequences with specific HLA alleles at a false discovery rate of 0.05. Most TCR sequences were seen in very few donors, while some public TCRs were found in many individuals. According to a later analysis, parvovirus B19, influenza, CMV and Epstein-Barr virus appeared linked to several top co-occurrence clusters. The cohort was sequenced for TCR beta chains only, and without alpha or paired-chain data the features that could be detected were limited. In both the original and validation cohorts, the classifier was reported to diagnose cytomegalovirus status with high specificity and sensitivity. In vitro tests confirmed that a few of the cytomegalovirus-associated TCR beta chains recognize cytomegalovirus antigens. A further reported finding was that TCR beta sequences accurately predicted the HLA-A and HLA-B alleles for most subjects in the first cohort. Because counts were too low, seventeen rarely observed V segments, including chromosome 9 orphons, were left out of the earlier analysis of 500 to 750 of the donors. A later analysis found that most CMV-associated TCR beta chains appeared HLA-restricted, with HLA associations seemingly driven largely by CMV exposure. Broadly in line with IMGT annotations, most TCR beta V segments showed up in productive rearrangements about 87% or about 30% of the time in an earlier analysis of a few hundred of the donors. It was suggested by the authors that the approach could potentially be generalized to other disease states and immunological phenotypes. Assigning TCR associations to individual alleles was difficult when HLA alleles, especially DR and DQ, strongly co-occurred. A later genetic analysis reported fewer N-insertions in productive TCRs among donors in an Asian-associated ancestry cluster than the roughly 700-donor mean. The presence/absence analyses assumed that sequencing depth was roughly uniform across donors, and that assumption may not be true. The study gave a list of under 200 TCR beta chains associated with cytomegalovirus. According to a later analysis, TCR association rates differed among HLA loci, with DRB1 alleles showing the most associated TCRs and HLA-C alleles showing the fewest. The only immune exposure information available for the cohort was CMV serostatus. A cluster of highly shared sequence variants was judged likely to be a technical artifact of the sequencing pipeline. In a later genetic analysis, a missense DCLRE1C variant was associated with V-gene and J-gene trimming of TCR beta chains, and the association was replicated in an independent cohort. Linkage disequilibrium might explain the correlated functional status among segregating V segments, but an unknown experimental factor could not be excluded.

Library prep was done by the immunoSEQ multiplex PCR assay. A mixture of 60 forward primers for TCR Vbeta segments and 13 reverse primers for TCR Jbeta segments was used in the multiplex PCR. Amplification of the CDR3 region of rearranged TCR beta genes was performed with a multiplex PCR assay on genomic DNA. On the Illumina HiSeq System, the amplified TCR beta libraries were sequenced as 87-base-pair reads. As for the authors' bioinformatics: Across the 600 to 700 repertoires, a later analysis counted tens of millions of unique TCR beta chains, 8.5 million to 12 million of which were shared by at least two donors. A nearest-neighbor algorithm error-corrected the raw reads and collapsed the reads into unique sequences, merging closely related sequences to remove PCR and sequencing errors. V, D and J gene segments were assigned by aligning CDR3 sequences to IMGT reference sequences. For a sequence to be retained, a match of at least six nucleotides was required to both a V gene segment and a J gene segment. A rearrangement counted as productive if the CDR3 had no stop codons and remained in frame with V and J, and every other rearrangement counted as non-productive. CDR3 was defined by IMGT convention, running from the second conserved V-encoded cysteine to the conserved J-encoded phenylalanine. In an earlier analysis of around 540 of the donors, sequences lacking an unambiguous match to a single V gene segment were excluded. An earlier analysis of fewer than 750 of the donors called V segments functional above 56.7% productive rearrangements and segregating when the between-donor standard deviation exceeded 5%. A statistical classification framework was built to diagnose cytomegalovirus status from the catalog of TCR beta chain sequences. In a later analysis, TCR nucleotide sequences were compared against IMGT/GENE-DB human TR gene sequences so that V and J genes could be assigned. The TCRdist pipeline was used in a later analysis to assign CDR3 sequences and most-parsimonious VDJ recombination scenarios. In a later analysis, every TCR beta chain was defined by the combination of its CDR3 amino acid sequence and its V-gene family, and reads without a unique V-gene family were dropped. To address suspected cross-contamination and a sequencing artifact, a later analysis removed 592 highly shared, low-generation-probability nucleotide sequences. For each public chain, a later analysis derived a clonal expansion index from normalized ranks of inferred template counts within each repertoire. Generation probabilities in a later analysis came from a VDJ recombination model fitted to out-of-frame rearrangements, and those results were checked against IGoR. In a later analysis, hypergeometric tests were used to score TCR-TCR, TCR-HLA and TCR-CMV co-occurrence, with a repertoire-size bias correction applied to TCR pairs. To estimate false discovery rates, a later analysis permuted the HLA or CMV assignments 20 times. In a later analysis, co-occurring TCRs were grouped using DBSCAN, and TCRdist sequence similarity was added for clustering within HLA-allele-positive subsets. Repertoires with fewer than 30,000 or more than 120,000 public chains, plus five repertoires with anomalous nucleotide sharing, were excluded from co-occurrence clustering. TCRdb re-hosts the immuneACCESS table, in-frame sequences only. Its copies lack some clones; in the studies checked, an unresolved V gene accounts for under half of them, and the cause for the rest is not known. V, J and clone size were drawn from that table, and D and trimming were deduced from the DNA. A total of under 130,000 clones appear in this sample, roughly three quarters of them only once. Of the sample, 4% is held by the ten largest clones.

From the cysteine through the phenylalanine, the CDR3 covers 12 amino acids. The DNA shown is the 36-base CDR3, in frame from base 1. V gives up 4 bases and J gives up 10 bases, and the segment between their germline ends measures 14 bases. As encoded in the germline V gene (reference sequence), CDR1 is GTSNPN while CDR2 is SVGIG. Note on this clone: This clone's antigen is unknown. Per-base qualities were not stored, and no clone one base away is much larger.

In total, just over 650 healthy bone marrow donors made up the cohort. All cohort members were sampled while nominally healthy, although unrecorded immune exposures were likely present. The donor was CMV seropositive and belonged to the group of about 290 seropositive cohort members. A peripheral blood sample was provided by each donor, and peripheral blood mononuclear cells were used for TCR beta sequencing. Genomic DNA was extracted from the blood cell samples with the Qiagen DNeasy Blood Extraction Kit. The sequencing input was PBMCs. The chain uses TRBV30 and TRBJ1-5, with an unclear D gene assignment. This TCR was recovered from a man aged 50-59 years in good health and CMV-seropositive. The bases read TGTGCCTGGAAAGCAGACTCCGGCCCCCAGCATTTT. This yields the protein CAWKADSGPQHF.